Described below is a single T cell receptor beta chain sequence and its context. The sample contains more than one DNA sequence encoding this CDR3. The data belong to a study of shared clonotypes between healthy human individuals. From germline, CDR1 is MNHEY and CDR2 SVGAGI. J lost 4 bases, V lost 5 bases, and 2 bases had no gene match. This CDR3 has 15 amino acids. Method: immunoSEQ multiplex PCR; TCRdb's copy keeps in-frame clones and lacks some. The table shows 2.5 million or so clones, with just over 90% occurring only once. The chain joins TRBV6-5 to TRBJ2-1, with 13 bases matching TRBD2. The sequence came from a man aged 18 to 30 in good health. Sequencing input: naive CD4+ T cells sorted from blood. Specified subset: CD45RA+ positively selected. In DNA form, the CDR3 reads TGTGCCAGCAGTACGGGACTAGCGGGGTACAATGAGCAGTTCTTC. Its protein is CASSTGLAGYNEQFF.